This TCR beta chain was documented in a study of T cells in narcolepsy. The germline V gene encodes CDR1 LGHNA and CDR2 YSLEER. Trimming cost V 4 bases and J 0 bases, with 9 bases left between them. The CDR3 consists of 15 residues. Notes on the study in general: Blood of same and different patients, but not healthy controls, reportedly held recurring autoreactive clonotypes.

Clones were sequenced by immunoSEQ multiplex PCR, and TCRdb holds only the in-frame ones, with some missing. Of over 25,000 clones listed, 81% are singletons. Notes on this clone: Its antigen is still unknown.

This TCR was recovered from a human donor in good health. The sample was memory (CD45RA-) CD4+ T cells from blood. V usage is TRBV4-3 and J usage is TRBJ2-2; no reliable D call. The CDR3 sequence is CASSPNGANTGELFF. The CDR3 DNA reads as TGCGCCAGCAGCCCGAACGGAGCGAACACCGGGGAGCTGTTTTTT.